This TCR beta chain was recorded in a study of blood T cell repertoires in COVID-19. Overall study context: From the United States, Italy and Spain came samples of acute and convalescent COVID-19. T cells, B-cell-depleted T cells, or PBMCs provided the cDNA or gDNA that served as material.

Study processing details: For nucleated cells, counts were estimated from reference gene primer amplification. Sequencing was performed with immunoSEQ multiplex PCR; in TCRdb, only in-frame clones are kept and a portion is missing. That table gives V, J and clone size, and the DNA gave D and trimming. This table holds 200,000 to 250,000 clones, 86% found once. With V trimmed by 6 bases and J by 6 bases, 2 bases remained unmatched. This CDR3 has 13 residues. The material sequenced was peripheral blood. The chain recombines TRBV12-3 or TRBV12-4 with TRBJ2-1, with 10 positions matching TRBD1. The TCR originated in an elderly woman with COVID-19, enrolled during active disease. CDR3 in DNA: TGTGCCAGCAGCCGGACAGGGGGCAATGAGCAGTTCTTC. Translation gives CASSRTGGNEQFF.